Here is one T cell receptor (beta chain) with its context. What it binds is unknown. Some 29,000 T cell genomes (around 200 ng DNA) went into each sorted-subset replicate. Assay used: immunoSEQ multiplex PCR; TCRdb lists only in-frame clones, some missing. Among about 2.3 million clones listed, 80% to 95% were seen once. The entry originates in a study of shared clonotypes between healthy human individuals. Study-wide context: Those who served as donors were a couple of women and a few men between the ages of 18 and 49. Study observations and caveats: The expectation was that sequencing depth would affect clonotype sharing among donors.

The germline V and J ends were trimmed by 2 bases and 6 bases, with 6 bases remaining between them. Germline CDR1 SGHRS, CDR2 YFSETQ. The CDR3 runs to 12 residues. The sample consisted of naive CD4+ T cells from PBMCs. Subset meaning: CD45RA+ positively selected. The V call is TRBV5-1, the J call TRBJ1-3; D gene unclear. This TCR was sampled from a man aged 18 to 29 in good health. Some clones in this sample may be carry-over from other donors' samples. Here the CDR3 reads CASSLPENTIYF. The CDR3, as DNA: TGCGCCAGCAGCTTACCAGAAAACACCATATATTTT.